This record covers a single T cell receptor (beta chain). The source of the sample is a study of blood T cell repertoires in COVID-19. V trimming: 4 bases; J trimming: 5 bases; junction bases outside the gene matches: 2. The CDR3 totals 14 residues. CDR1 is LGHDT, CDR2 YNNKEL, per germline (reference sequence). Authors' processing steps: Amplifying reference gene primers gave estimates of nucleated cell counts. Clones were sequenced by immunoSEQ multiplex PCR, and TCRdb holds only the in-frame ones, with some missing. The DNA was the basis for D and trimming; V, J and clone size are from that table. Of 150,000 to 200,000 clones detected, approximately 80% appear once; the ten largest clones hold around 12%.

This clonotype was obtained from a man aged 50 to 60 who had recovered from COVID-19. The sequenced sample was PBMCs or T cells enriched from blood (not recorded which). This rearrangement joins TRBV3-1 (or the pseudogene TRBV3-2) to TRBJ1-6; 7 bases match TRBD1. The CDR3 loop reads CASSPGQNNSPLHF. The CDR3 nucleotides are TGTGCCAGCAGCCCGGGACAGAATAATTCACCCCTCCACTTT.